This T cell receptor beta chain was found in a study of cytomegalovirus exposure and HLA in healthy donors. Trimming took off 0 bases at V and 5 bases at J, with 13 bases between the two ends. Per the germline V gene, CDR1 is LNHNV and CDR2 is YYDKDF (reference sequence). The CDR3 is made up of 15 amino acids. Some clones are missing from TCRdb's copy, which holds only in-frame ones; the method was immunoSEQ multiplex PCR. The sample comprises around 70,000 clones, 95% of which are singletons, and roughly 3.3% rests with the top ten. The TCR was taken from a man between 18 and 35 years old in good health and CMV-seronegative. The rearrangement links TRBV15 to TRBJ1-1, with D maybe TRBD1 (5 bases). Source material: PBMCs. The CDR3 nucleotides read TGTGCCACCAGCAGAGAGGGGGGGTCTAGGACTGAAGCTTTCTTT. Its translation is CATSREGGSRTEAFF.